This T cell receptor beta chain comes out of a study of blood T cells in healthy people across ages. This clonotype was seen a single time. Its specificity is unknown. The CDR3 has 19 residues. Germline-derived CDR1 and CDR2 are MNHNS and SASEGT. Notes on the study in general: Compared with aged donors, long-lived donors showed fewer expanded clones, suggesting selection.

Primed by a sample-barcoded 5' primer and a J-beta primer mix, a second PCR proceeded for 7 to 11 cycles. From the 5' RACE reads, TCRdb called clonotypes with MiXCR, one entry per CDR3 protein. Found here are over a million distinct CDR3 sequences, around 39% of them singletons; the top ten hold 7% to 9.5%. The TCR sequence derives from a woman aged 18-30 years in good health. The sample was blood. The chain links TRBV6-1 to TRBJ2-5, with D tentatively TRBD2 (7 bases). The DNA end favors TRBJ2-7, so the J call may be wrong. For the CDR3, the DNA is TGTGCCAGCAGTGAAGGAAGATGGTATCTGGGGGGGACAACCTACGAGCAGTACTTC. It specifies CASSEGRWYLGGTTYEQYF.